The 16 T cell receptor beta chains reported below all come from one sample, sequenced in a study of blood T cells in healthy people across ages (dated by TCRdb to about 2015). The library relied on 5' RACE. A second roughly 6 to 11 cycle PCR used a sample-barcoded 5' primer and a J-beta primer mix. The public reads were reanalyzed by TCRdb: fastp trimming at Q25, MiXCR alignment, in-frame beta chains only. Rows are combined by CDR3 protein, so each entry shows the most common genes and DNA. The sample data list 1,800,000 or so distinct CDR3 sequences, and 30% to 40% of these were observed just once. Jointly, the top ten make up about 21% of the sample. Sequencing input: blood. The receptors derive from a human donor in good health.

This clonotype was recorded a few times. The V gene is TRBV7-2, the J gene TRBJ2-5; the D gene could be TRBD1 or TRBD2 (6 bases each). The CDR3 covers 16 residues. CDR1 and CDR2 (germline): SGHTA, FQGNSA. The V end was cut by 7 bases, the J end by 4 bases, with 22 bases between. In nucleotides, the CDR3 is TGTGCCAGCACCCCAGGGGTCGGGGGCGCGGGAGAGACCCAGTACTTC. Translation gives CASTPGVGGAGETQYF.

This chain connects TRBV12-3 or TRBV12-4 to TRBJ2-1; D remains unclear. Trimming took 1 base from V and 0 from J, leaving 10 bases between them. The CDR3 is 16 amino acids. CDR3 nucleotides: TGTGCCAGCAGTTTAGGGACCCACAGCTCCTACAATGAGCAGTTCTTC. Its translation is CASSLGTHSSYNEQFF.

This chain connects TRBV20-1 to TRBJ2-7; 16 bases agree with TRBD2. CDR3 length equals 15 residues. Looked up from germline, CDR1 is DFQATT and CDR2 is SNEGSKA (reference sequence). V lost 3 bases and J lost 5; bases outside the gene matches: 4. The CDR3 bases are TGCAGTGCTAGGGCCGGGACTAGCGGGGGGGACGAGCAGTACTTC. As protein: CSARAGTSGGDEQYF.

The sample holds a few counts of this clonotype. The chain combines TRBV10-3 with TRBJ2-5; a weak D match, TRBD1 (5 bases). The V and J ends lost 6 bases and 5 bases respectively, with 10 bases between them. The CDR3 is made up of 12 amino acids. Germline V gene sequence: CDR1 ENHRY, CDR2 SYGVKD. CDR3 region: CAIRGAGETQYF. The CDR3 DNA is TGTGCCATCAGAGGCGCAGGGGAGACCCAGTACTTC.

This chain connects TRBV4-1 to TRBJ2-2; D assignment may be TRBD1 or TRBD2 (5 bases each). CDR3 length equals 16 residues. V lost 5 bases and J 3 bases, leaving 16 bases between the germline ends. Germline V gene data show CDR1 as MGHRA and CDR2 as YSYEKL. CDR3 in amino acids: CASSSLRGTDTGELFF. The CDR3 DNA follows: TGCGCCAGCAGCTCACTGAGGGGAACCGACACCGGGGAGCTGTTTTTT.

Concerning this clonotype: Germline and junction disagree at one end, which may indicate a read error. This sequence joins TRBV7-3 and TRBJ2-1; the match to TRBD2 covers 8 bases. CDR3 length: 14 amino acids. Germline V gene lookup returns CDR1 SGHTA and CDR2 FQGTGA. This CDR3 reads CARSRRGGFNEQFF. DNA of the CDR3: TGTGCCCGCAGCCGCCGGGGGGGTTTCAATGAGCAGTTCTTC.

This clonotype has only a few counts. The chain links TRBV28 to TRBJ2-3; D is tentatively TRBD1 or TRBD2 (5 bases each). Deletions cut 4 bases from V and 6 bases from J, with 14 bases between. CDR3 length: 14 amino acids. In germline, CDR1 is MDHEN, CDR2 SYDVKM. CDR3 amino acids: CASSSGTLGDTQYF. The CDR3, as DNA: TGTGCCAGCAGTTCCGGGACCCTTGGGGATACGCAGTATTTT.

This clonotype came up a few times. This chain connects TRBV9 to TRBJ1-2, with D tentatively TRBD1 (6 bases). V gave up 3 bases and J gave up 5 bases, with 17 bases separating them. Germline V gene sequence: CDR1 SGDLS, CDR2 YYNGEE. The CDR3 extends over 15 amino acids. In nucleotides, the CDR3 is TGTGCCAGCAGCGCGACGTCGGACAGCCCATATGGCTACACCTTC. This sequence encodes CASSATSDSPYGYTF.

The chain employs TRBV5-1 and TRBJ2-1; D gene ambiguous. V shed 1 base and J shed 8 bases, with 13 bases lying between them. CDR3 length: 14 residues. CDR1 is SGHRS, CDR2 YFSETQ, per germline. This CDR3 is CASSLKEPEDEQFF. The CDR3 coding sequence is TGCGCCAGCAGCTTGAAAGAGCCCGAGGATGAGCAGTTCTTC.

This chain uses TRBV15 with TRBJ1-1; D uncertain. The CDR3 covers 13 residues. V gave up 1 base and J gave up 7 bases, with 10 bases separating them. The germline CDR1 and CDR2 sequences are LNHNV and YYDKDF (reference sequence). CDR3 coding DNA: TGTGCCACCAGCAGAGGTTTGGGAGTTGAAGCTTTCTTT. Its protein product is CATSRGLGVEAFF.

This rearrangement joins TRBV7-8 to TRBJ2-3; D is undetermined. The CDR3 consists of 14 residues. The V gene's germline CDR1 is SGHVS and CDR2 FQNEAQ. The ends were cut back, 5 bases at V and 6 bases at J, with 15 bases in the middle. CDR3 coding DNA: TGTGCCAGCAGCCTCATCTGGGGTTACGATACGCAGTATTTT. It yields the protein CASSLIWGYDTQYF.

This clonotype occurred a few times. The rearrangement links TRBV11-2 to TRBJ2-6, with D perhaps matching TRBD1 or TRBD2 (5 bases each). Germline lookup yields CDR1 SGHAT and CDR2 FQNNGV. V lost 5 bases to trimming and J lost 4 bases, with 18 bases between them. CDR3 size: 17 residues. CDR3 region: CASSREGYKGGANVLTF. The DNA of the CDR3 is TGTGCCAGCAGCCGAGAGGGGTACAAGGGGGGGGCCAACGTCCTGACTTTC.

This clonotype was observed a handful of times. The chain is built from TRBV7-2 and TRBJ2-1, with D perhaps matching TRBD1 (5 bases). Per the germline V gene, CDR1 is SGHTA and CDR2 is FQGNSA. V was pared by 0 bases and J by 1 base, with 10 bases between. This CDR3 is 16 amino acids long. CDR3: CASSLAQGPSYNEQFF. CDR3 nucleotide sequence: TGTGCCAGCAGCTTAGCGCAGGGTCCTTCCTACAATGAGCAGTTCTTC.

The chain recombines TRBV6-6 with TRBJ2-5, with D tentatively TRBD2 (5 bases). Germline CDR1 reads MNHNY; CDR2 reads SVGAGI (reference sequence). The CDR3 contains 16 residues. The V end was cut by 2 bases, the J end by 4 bases, with 17 bases between. The CDR3 bases are TGTGCCAGCAGTTACATTGATGTAGCGATAGGAGAGACCCAGTACTTC. The encoded protein is CASSYIDVAIGETQYF.

This clonotype was picked up a small number of times. The rearrangement links TRBV5-1 to TRBJ1-2, with D perhaps TRBD1 (5 bases). CDR3 length: 14 amino acids. The germline CDR1 and CDR2 sequences are SGHRS and YFSETQ. The V gene lost 0 bases and the J gene lost 6 bases, with 12 bases spanning the gap. CDR3: CASSLVEGRHGYTF. The DNA for the CDR3 is TGCGCCAGCAGCTTGGTGGAGGGGAGGCATGGCTACACCTTC. Combining the CDR3 with reference TRBV5-1 and TRBJ1-2 gives the whole variable domain KAGVTQTPRYLIKTRGQQVTLSCSPISGHRSVSWYQQTPGQGLQFLFEYFSETQRNKGNFPGRFSGRQFSNSRSEMNVSTLELGDSALYLCASSLVEGRHGYTFGSGTRLTVV.

This clonotype has a handful of counts. V and J are TRBV6-1 and TRBJ1-2; no reliable D call. Trimming pared 7 bases from V and 8 bases from J, leaving 23 bases between. Per germline, CDR1 MNHNS and CDR2 SASEGT. The CDR3 is made up of 15 amino acids. The CDR3 nucleotides read TGTGCCAGCAAGTCGGTACCCGAAATTTCCGGGGGCTACACCTTC. It codes for CASKSVPEISGGYTF.